This T cell receptor beta chain was identified in a study of PD-1 and CTLA-4 blockade in melanoma. TCRdb keeps only in-frame clones here, not all; method: immunoSEQ multiplex PCR. In the table there are about 32,000 clones, about 85% of which are singletons. The TCR sequence derives from a human donor with melanoma. This material consisted of CD8+ T cells from peripheral blood, taken from a patient given anti-PD-1 treatment.

The CDR3 DNA is TGCGCCAGCAGCCAATCCCCCGGGGCGGGCAATGAGCAGTTCTTC. Protein product: CASSQSPGAGNEQFF. V is TRBV4-1 and J is TRBJ2-1; D could derive from TRBD1 or TRBD2 (5 bases each). CDR3 length: 15 residues. The germline V and J ends were trimmed by 2 bases and 6 bases, with 14 bases remaining between them. CDR1 is MGHRA and CDR2 is YSYEKL in the germline V gene.